Following are 11 T cell receptor beta chains from one sample sequenced in a study of CD8 T cells in acute hepatitis C reinfection. Only in-frame clones appear in the TCRdb table, and some are missing; sequencing was by immunoSEQ multiplex PCR. The sample carries 30,000 to 45,000 clones, 80% to 90% recorded once. Documented time point: naive CD8 control sorted from an acute-time-point sample. Specimen: naive CD8+ T cells from PBMCs. Receptor source: a woman under 30 who spontaneously cleared hepatitis C infection.

V usage is TRBV4-1 and J usage is TRBJ2-7, with 7 bases that match TRBD1. Germline lookup yields CDR1 MGHRA and CDR2 YSYEKL. V dropped 1 base and J dropped 3; count of bases not matched to a gene: 3. The CDR3 length is 14 residues. The CDR3 region has the DNA TGCGCCAGCAGCCAAGGGACAGGTCTCTACGAGCAGTACTTC. As protein: CASSQGTGLYEQYF.

The rearrangement uses TRBV7-9 and TRBJ2-1; D not resolved. The CDR3 runs 13 residues. Trimming cost V 3 bases and J 10 bases, with 13 bases left between them. The germline V gene has CDR1 SEHNR and CDR2 FQNEAQ (reference sequence). CDR3 bases: TGTGCCAGCAGCTTGGTCCCGGCCGTCGAGCAGTTCTTC. Translated, it gives CASSLVPAVEQFF.

The chain recombines TRBV7-9 with TRBJ1-5, with D possibly matching TRBD1 (6 bases). In germline, CDR1 is SEHNR, CDR2 FQNEAQ (reference sequence). The CDR3 runs 15 residues. V lost 2 bases, J lost 0 bases, and 8 bases lay in between. In DNA form, the CDR3 reads TGTGCCAGCAGCTTACAGGGGAATAGCAATCAGCCCCAGCATTTT. Translating it yields CASSLQGNSNQPQHF. Complete variable domain (other parts from reference TRBV7-9 and TRBJ1-5): DTGVSQNPRHKITKRGQNVTFRCDPISEHNRLYWYRQTLGQGPEFLTYFQNEAQLEKSRLLSDRFSAERPKGSFSTLEIQRTEQGDSAMYLCASSLQGNSNQPQHFGDGTRLSIL.

This clone was counted once. V and J are TRBV12-2 and TRBJ1-2; the table's D call TRBD1 went unverified against the DNA. TRBV12-2 represents a pseudogene. This CDR3 region has 17 residues. CDR3 nucleotide sequence: TGTGCAAGTCACCTACACCCCCCGACAGGGCCCCGTTATGGCTACACCTTC. Its protein is CASHLHPPTGPRYGYTF.

The chain has TRBV27 and TRBJ2-7; 7 nucleotides line up with TRBD1. The CDR3 has 13 residues. Germline loops: CDR1 MNHEY, CDR2 SMNVEV (reference sequence). Trimming took 2 bases from V and 3 from J; bases not matched to a gene: 1. In DNA form, the CDR3 reads TGTGCCAGCAGTTTAGGGGACAGCTACGAGCAGTACTTC. Translation gives CASSLGDSYEQYF.

The chain couples TRBV28 to TRBJ2-1; no reliable D call. V lost 5 bases, J lost 6 bases, and 17 bases lay in between. This CDR3 comprises 15 residues. Germline V gene lookup returns CDR1 MDHEN and CDR2 SYDVKM. CDR3 coding DNA: TGTGCCAGCAGTCCGGAAACCCCCTGGGGCAATGAGCAGTTCTTC. Its translation: CASSPETPWGNEQFF. The full variable domain, rest sourced from reference TRBV28 and TRBJ2-1, is DVKVTQSSRYLVKRTGEKVFLECVQDMDHENMFWYRQDPGLGLRLIYFSYDVKMKEKGDIPEGYSVSREKKERFSLILESASTNQTSMYLCASSPETPWGNEQFFGPGTRLTVL.

V is TRBV6-6 and J is TRBJ2-3, with unresolved D. The V end was cut by 4 bases, the J end by 6 bases, with 8 bases between. This CDR3 is built from 12 residues. CDR1 MNHNY and CDR2 SVGAGI come from the germline V gene (reference sequence). The CDR3 reads CASSWLGDTQYF. The CDR3 region has the DNA TGTGCCAGCAGTTGGCTAGGGGATACGCAGTATTTT.

The V call is TRBV4-1, the J call TRBJ1-5; D ambiguous. Germline V CDR1 and CDR2: MGHRA, YSYEKL. This CDR3 has 17 amino acids. V was trimmed by 1 base and J by 0 bases, leaving 13 bases between them. The CDR3, as DNA: TGCGCCAGCAGCCAAGTCTCTACTCCGGCTAGCAATCAGCCCCAGCATTTT. Translating gives CASSQVSTPASNQPQHF.

The chain uses TRBV7-9 and TRBJ1-2; TRBD1 matches at 10 bases. There are 16 residues in the CDR3. Germline V lookup: CDR1 SEHNR, CDR2 FQNEAQ (reference sequence). J gave up 6 bases and V 5 bases, and 12 bases lay outside the gene matches. CDR3 sequence reads: CASSPPWDRGPHGYTF. DNA for the CDR3: TGTGCCAGCAGCCCCCCATGGGACAGGGGCCCGCATGGCTACACCTTC.

The J gene is TRBJ2-7, the V gene TRBV5-1; D not resolved. Germline V CDR1 and CDR2: SGHRS, YFSETQ. CDR3 length equals 14 residues. The V gene lost 4 bases and the J gene lost 4 bases, with 15 bases spanning the gap. CDR3: CASSPRNSLYEQYF. The CDR3 region has the DNA TGCGCCAGCAGCCCCCGGAACAGCCTATACGAGCAGTACTTC.

This chain connects TRBV27 to TRBJ2-7, with D possibly TRBD1 on 6 matching bases. Trimming left V 3 bases short and J 2 bases short, with 11 bases between. CDR1 and CDR2 from the germline V gene are MNHEY and SMNVEV (reference sequence). The CDR3 runs to 14 residues. CDR3 sequence (DNA): TGTGCCAGCAGTTTTTCCGGGACAACCTACGAGCAGTACTTC. Protein sequence: CASSFSGTTYEQYF.